The T cell receptor (beta chain) under discussion was sequenced for a study of blood T cell repertoires in COVID-19. Germline CDR1 reads LGHDT; CDR2 reads YNNKEL (reference sequence). The CDR3 is 18 residues long. Trimming took 2 bases from V and 3 from J; bases not matched to a gene: 12. Participant reports of clinical history set cohort assignment. TCRdb's copy holds only in-frame clones and misses some; the assay was immunoSEQ multiplex PCR. Here the sample spans some 250,000 clones, about 89% being singletons. Sequencing was done on a sample of PBMCs or T cells enriched from blood (not recorded which). This TCR came from a middle-aged man who had recovered from COVID-19. V and J are TRBV3-1 (or the pseudogene TRBV3-2) and TRBJ2-7; 11 bases are a match to TRBD2. This CDR3 reads CASSQRPRLAGGGYEQYF. The CDR3 DNA is TGTGCCAGCAGCCAAAGGCCCCGTCTAGCGGGAGGTGGCTACGAGCAGTACTTC.